The following is a T cell receptor beta chain sequence with its context. Its antigen is not known. The CDR3 is made up of 15 amino acids. The V segment lost 4 bases and the J segment 2 bases; nucleotides outside the gene matches: 8. Per the germline V gene, CDR1 is SNHLY and CDR2 is FYNNEI. The data derive from a study of lymphopenia after photon versus proton radiotherapy. Libraries were prepared by immunoSEQ multiplex PCR; TCRdb keeps only in-frame clonotypes and omits some of them. The profile shows about 45,000 clones, 85% of them singletons. Study-wide results and limits: Survival link was tested only in deceased patients; proton benefit remains a possibility.

This TCR came from a man aged 35 to 55 with gastric cancer. Sequenced here: peripheral blood, sampled from a patient treated with photon-based radiotherapy. The chain combines TRBV2 with TRBJ2-7, with 7 bases identical to TRBD1. The DNA for the CDR3 is TGTGCCAGCAGTGGGTCCGGGACAGATCCCTACGAGCAGTACTTC. This sequence encodes CASSGSGTDPYEQYF.